This T cell receptor (beta chain) was retrieved from a study of blood T cell repertoires in COVID-19. Study details: Donors in the United States, Italy and Spain gave samples during acute or convalescent COVID-19.

Authors' processing steps: Amplification from reference gene primers served as the basis for estimated nucleated cell counts. Data came from immunoSEQ multiplex PCR; TCRdb stores just in-frame clones and leaves some out. V, J and clone size derive from that table, while D and trimming were established from the DNA sequence. This table holds approximately 350,000 clones, approximately 88% found once. Seattle enrolled patients during active infection and tracked them longitudinally. V shed 2 bases and J shed 8 bases, with 12 bases lying between them. Germline V gene data show CDR1 as MNHEY and CDR2 as SVGEGT. The CDR3 contains 13 residues.

This sequence joins TRBV6-2 or TRBV6-3 and TRBJ1-2; tentatively, D is TRBD1 (6 bases). The sample was peripheral blood. The sequence came from a woman aged 30 to 39 with COVID-19, enrolled during active disease. The CDR3, as DNA: TGTGCCAGCAGTTACCTTGCAGGGGTCGGCTACACCTTC. Its protein product is CASSYLAGVGYTF.